This TCR beta chain was observed in a study of cytomegalovirus exposure and HLA in healthy donors. Study observations and caveats: According to the study, 160 or so TCR beta chains were cytomegalovirus-associated. According to a later analysis, TCR clusters from the first cohort tended to co-occur in the 100 to 150 validation repertoires.

Clones were read by immunoSEQ multiplex PCR, and TCRdb kept only the in-frame ones, dropping some. The table includes 120,000 to 150,000 clones, approximately 89% detected once. As regards this clone: No antigen is known for it.

The length of the CDR3 is 14 residues. Trimming removed 2 bases from V and 2 bases from J, with 10 bases in between. Germline CDR1 and CDR2: GTSNPN and SVGIG (reference sequence). The genes are TRBV30 and TRBJ1-5, with TRBD1 as a possible D gene (6 bases). Sequencing was done on a sample of PBMCs. The clonotype comes from a man aged 18 to 29 in good health and CMV-seronegative. CDR3 sequence: CAWSTAGGNQPQHF. For the CDR3, the DNA is TGTGCCTGGAGTACGGCAGGGGGCAATCAGCCCCAGCATTTT.